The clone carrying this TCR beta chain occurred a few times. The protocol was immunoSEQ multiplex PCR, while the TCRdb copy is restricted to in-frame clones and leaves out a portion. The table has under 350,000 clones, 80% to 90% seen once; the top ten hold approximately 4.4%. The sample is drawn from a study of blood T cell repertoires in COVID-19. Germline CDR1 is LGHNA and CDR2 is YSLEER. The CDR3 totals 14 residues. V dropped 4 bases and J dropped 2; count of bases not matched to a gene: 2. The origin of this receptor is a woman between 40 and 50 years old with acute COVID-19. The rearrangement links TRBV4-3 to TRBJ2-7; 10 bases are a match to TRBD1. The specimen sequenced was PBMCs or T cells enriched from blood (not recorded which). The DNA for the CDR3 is TGCGCCAGCAGCCTCGACAGGGGGCCCTACGAGCAGTACTTC. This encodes CASSLDRGPYEQYF.